This entry lists 23 T cell receptor beta chains sequenced from one sample in a study of blood T cell repertoires in COVID-19. The assay was immunoSEQ multiplex PCR, and TCRdb's table has in-frame clones only and misses some. The data hold roughly 150,000 clones, with about four fifths observed a single time. Sequenced material: peripheral blood. These receptor sequences come from a woman in her seventies who had recovered from COVID-19.

This clone came up once. The V and J genes are TRBV7-9 and TRBJ1-1; a possible D gene is TRBD1 (6 bases). The germline V and J ends were trimmed by 5 bases and 4 bases, with 11 bases remaining between them. In germline, CDR1 is SEHNR, CDR2 FQNEAQ (reference sequence). This CDR3 region has 13 residues. CDR3 DNA sequence: TGTGCCAGCAGCCTCCAACAGGGCACTGAAGCTTTCTTT. This encodes CASSLQQGTEAFF.

As for this clone: The sample holds other DNA sequences that translate to the same CDR3. The genes are TRBV6-4 and TRBJ1-1; tentative D call: TRBD1 (6 bases). Looked up from germline, CDR1 is MRHNA and CDR2 is SNTAGT. Between the trimmed V and J ends, which lost 4 bases and 4 bases, there was a span of 10 bases. The CDR3 runs 13 residues. CDR3 in DNA: TGTGCCAGCAGTGCCGAAGGGGGCACTGAAGCTTTCTTT. Its protein product is CASSAEGGTEAFF.

The rearrangement links TRBV28 to TRBJ1-1, with unresolved D. CDR1 MDHEN and CDR2 SYDVKM come from the germline V gene. The CDR3 spans 14 residues. With 0 bases removed from V and 1 base from J, the gap between germline ends came to 6 bases. For the CDR3, the DNA is TGTGCCAGCAGTTTATGGGCAGGGAACACTGAAGCTTTCTTT. This gives the protein CASSLWAGNTEAFF.

This rearrangement joins TRBV5-1 to TRBJ1-5; D gene ambiguous. V was cut by 4 bases and J by 7 bases, with 15 bases left in between. Germline lookup yields CDR1 SGHRS and CDR2 YFSETQ. CDR3 length equals 14 residues. The CDR3 sequence: CASSLNTGEQPQHF. The CDR3 bases are TGCGCCAGCAGCCTCAACACGGGAGAGCAGCCCCAGCATTTT.

This chain joins TRBV5-1 and TRBJ2-6; D is unresolved. The V gene's germline CDR1 is SGHRS and CDR2 YFSETQ. The CDR3 covers 15 residues. V lost 3 bases and J 0 bases, leaving 7 bases between the germline ends. The CDR3 DNA follows: TGCGCCAGCAGCTCTCCAGGCTCTGGGGCCAACGTCCTGACTTTC. It specifies CASSSPGSGANVLTF.

This chain links TRBV5-5 with TRBJ1-2; D gene uncertain. Trimming left V 0 bases short and J 0 bases short, with 12 bases between. The CDR3 spans 16 residues. Germline V gene data show CDR1 as SGHKS and CDR2 as YYEKEE (reference sequence). The CDR3 loop reads CASSLGAYSTNYGYTF. The CDR3 DNA follows: TGTGCCAGCAGCTTGGGCGCATATTCAACTAACTATGGCTACACCTTC.

V gene TRBV7-2 combines with J gene TRBJ1-4; 7 bases align to TRBD1. This CDR3 contains 15 residues. Germline V CDR1 and CDR2: SGHTA, FQGNSA. V shed 2 bases, J shed 6 bases, and the junction held 6 bases outside the gene matches. CDR3 protein: CASSLRGQRDEKLFF. Here the CDR3 DNA reads TGTGCCAGCAGCTTAAGGGGACAGCGGGATGAAAAACTGTTTTTT.

This clone was seen just once. The chain links TRBV10-3 to TRBJ1-2, with D possibly matching TRBD1 (6 bases). This CDR3 comprises 12 residues. Germline V gene lookup returns CDR1 ENHRY and CDR2 SYGVKD. The V end lost 10 bases, the J end lost 5 bases, and 14 bases lay between the germline ends. This chain's CDR3 is CASGQYDYGYTF. The CDR3 nucleotides are TGTGCCAGCGGACAGTATGATTATGGCTACACCTTC.

The chain carries TRBV28 and TRBJ2-3, with a weak D call TRBD2 (5 bases). V dropped 6 bases and J dropped 4 bases, with 26 bases sitting between them. Per the germline V gene, CDR1 is MDHEN and CDR2 is SYDVKM. The CDR3 covers 18 residues. The CDR3 region is CASSPPARSGAVADTQYF. CDR3 DNA: TGTGCCAGCAGCCCACCCGCTAGATCCGGAGCGGTGGCAGATACGCAGTATTTT.

The chain uses TRBV19 and TRBJ2-3, with 9 bases that match TRBD2. Germline values: CDR1 LNHDA, CDR2 SQIVND (reference sequence). V was pared by 5 bases and J by 11 bases, with 17 bases of the junction left unmatched. There are 16 residues in the CDR3. CDR3 DNA sequence: TGTGCCAGTAGTCTCCCTGGAGGGACTAGCAAACCCCGGCAGTATTTT. This sequence encodes CASSLPGGTSKPRQYF.

The sample holds one count of this clone. The chain uses TRBV19 and TRBJ1-2; D gene uncertain. The germline gives CDR1 LNHDA, CDR2 SQIVND (reference sequence). The ends were cut back, 6 bases at V and 3 bases at J, with 14 bases in the middle. The CDR3 runs to 14 residues. CDR3 in amino acids: CASRAPPADYGYTF. Written as DNA, the CDR3 is TGTGCCAGTAGGGCCCCCCCCGCGGACTATGGCTACACCTTC.

The chain couples TRBV10-3 to TRBJ1-1; D perhaps matches TRBD1 (6 bases). V dropped 8 bases and J dropped 1 base, with 23 bases sitting between them. Germline assignment: CDR1 ENHRY and CDR2 SYGVKD. This CDR3 is 17 amino acids long. The CDR3 DNA sequence: TGTGCCATCGGGAAGGAACCCTTAGACAGGCCGAACACTGAAGCTTTCTTT. As protein: CAIGKEPLDRPNTEAFF.

This clone occurred a few times. The genes are TRBV5-1 and TRBJ2-3; 7 bases match TRBD2. CDR3 size: 14 residues. The trim removed 5 bases at V and 0 bases at J, leaving 3 bases unmatched. Germline CDR1 and CDR2: SGHRS and YFSETQ. The CDR3: CASRAGASTDTQYF. In nucleotides, the CDR3 is TGCGCCAGCAGGGCGGGAGCTAGCACAGATACGCAGTATTTT.

The V gene is TRBV20-1, the J gene TRBJ2-1; TRBD2 is a possible D gene (6 bases). Trimming cost V 3 bases and J 3 bases, with 12 bases left between them. From germline, CDR1 is DFQATT and CDR2 SNEGSKA (reference sequence). This CDR3 is 14 amino acids long. CDR3: CSASVSGNYNEQFF. DNA for the CDR3: TGCAGTGCTAGTGTTAGCGGAAACTACAATGAGCAGTTCTTC.

The genes are TRBV15 and TRBJ2-7, with no clear D. The CDR3 is made up of 13 amino acids. V lost 1 base to trimming and J lost 3 bases, with 7 bases between them. Looked up from germline, CDR1 is LNHNV and CDR2 is YYDKDF (reference sequence). The CDR3 loop reads CATSRVLDYEQYF. CDR3 bases: TGTGCCACCAGCAGAGTCCTAGACTACGAGCAGTACTTC.

This chain links TRBV6-1 with TRBJ1-5; TRBD1 is a possible D gene (5 bases). The length of the CDR3 is 17 residues. V lost 4 bases, J lost 5 bases, and 21 bases lay in between. Germline CDR1 is MNHNS and CDR2 is SASEGT. The CDR3 region is CASSGGGSNKWDQPQHF. CDR3 coding DNA: TGTGCCAGCAGTGGGGGGGGGAGCAACAAATGGGATCAGCCCCAGCATTTT.

V usage is TRBV7-3 and J usage is TRBJ2-1, with 7 bases lining up with TRBD2. With 8 bases clipped from V and 8 bases from J, the junction kept 15 bases outside the gene matches. Germline assignment: CDR1 SGHTA and CDR2 FQGTGA. The CDR3 extends over 15 amino acids. The CDR3 is CASATSGTQIHEQFF. In DNA, the CDR3 is TGTGCCAGCGCGACCAGCGGGACCCAGATCCATGAGCAGTTCTTC. Full variable domain (remainder filled in from reference TRBV7-3 and TRBJ2-1): GAGVSQTPSNKVTEKGKYVELRCDPISGHTALYWYRQSLGQGPEFLIYFQGTGAADDSGLPNDRFFAVRPEGSVSTLKIQRTERGDSAVYLCASATSGTQIHEQFFGPGTRLTVL.

V and J are TRBV6-6 and TRBJ1-5; TRBD1 aligns across 11 bases. CDR3 length equals 17 residues. Germline values: CDR1 MNHNY, CDR2 SVGAGI (reference sequence). The V segment lost 5 bases and the J segment 3 bases; nucleotides outside the gene matches: 9. CDR3 loop: CASSPTGTGGINQPQHF. The CDR3 nucleotides are TGTGCCAGCAGTCCAACCGGGACAGGGGGAATCAATCAGCCCCAGCATTTT.

This chain connects TRBV7-2 to TRBJ2-7, with 14 bases fitting TRBD2. After removal of 5 bases from V and 7 bases from J, the junction contained 7 bases not matched to a gene. The CDR3 sequence is 15 residues long. Germline V CDR1 and CDR2: SGHTA, FQGNSA. Here the CDR3 DNA reads TGTGCCAGCAGCCCGGGGACTAGCGGGAGTCGGGAGCAGTACTTC. It codes for CASSPGTSGSREQYF.

This rearrangement joins TRBV28 to TRBJ2-1; tentatively, D is TRBD2 (6 bases). The CDR3 length is 15 residues. Germline lookup yields CDR1 MDHEN and CDR2 SYDVKM. With 8 bases removed from V and 5 bases from J, the gap between germline ends came to 19 bases. DNA of the CDR3: TGTGCCAGCCCCTCGGGAGCGGGTGGGGACAATGAGCAGTTCTTC. Protein sequence: CASPSGAGGDNEQFF.

V gene TRBV7-3 combines with J gene TRBJ2-5; TRBD2 agrees at 11 bases. This CDR3 spans 15 amino acids. Germline V gene data show CDR1 as SGHTA and CDR2 as FQGTGA. V lost 5 bases to trimming and J lost 4 bases; unmatched junction nucleotides: 6. CDR3 sequence reads: CASSSSGGAGETQYF. The DNA for the CDR3 is TGTGCCAGCAGCAGTAGCGGGGGGGCCGGAGAGACCCAGTACTTC.

As for this clone: The same CDR3 arises from other DNA sequences in this sample as well. This chain links TRBV20-1 with TRBJ1-4; the D is unclear. In germline, CDR1 is DFQATT, CDR2 SNEGSKA (reference sequence). The CDR3 is 12 residues long. Trimming removed 3 bases at V and 8 bases at J, with 10 bases between. The CDR3 loop reads CSASGGREKLFF. The CDR3 nucleotides are TGCAGTGCTAGTGGAGGGCGGGAAAAACTGTTTTTT.

The DNA of the CDR3 is TGTGCCAGCACTCCGGGACAGACCACTGAAGCTTTCTTT. Translation gives CASTPGQTTEAFF. V gene TRBV18 combines with J gene TRBJ1-1; 7 positions agree with TRBD1. CDR1 and CDR2 from the germline V gene are KGHSH and LQKENI. The CDR3 runs to 13 residues. V dropped 8 bases and J dropped 4; count of bases not matched to a gene: 7.